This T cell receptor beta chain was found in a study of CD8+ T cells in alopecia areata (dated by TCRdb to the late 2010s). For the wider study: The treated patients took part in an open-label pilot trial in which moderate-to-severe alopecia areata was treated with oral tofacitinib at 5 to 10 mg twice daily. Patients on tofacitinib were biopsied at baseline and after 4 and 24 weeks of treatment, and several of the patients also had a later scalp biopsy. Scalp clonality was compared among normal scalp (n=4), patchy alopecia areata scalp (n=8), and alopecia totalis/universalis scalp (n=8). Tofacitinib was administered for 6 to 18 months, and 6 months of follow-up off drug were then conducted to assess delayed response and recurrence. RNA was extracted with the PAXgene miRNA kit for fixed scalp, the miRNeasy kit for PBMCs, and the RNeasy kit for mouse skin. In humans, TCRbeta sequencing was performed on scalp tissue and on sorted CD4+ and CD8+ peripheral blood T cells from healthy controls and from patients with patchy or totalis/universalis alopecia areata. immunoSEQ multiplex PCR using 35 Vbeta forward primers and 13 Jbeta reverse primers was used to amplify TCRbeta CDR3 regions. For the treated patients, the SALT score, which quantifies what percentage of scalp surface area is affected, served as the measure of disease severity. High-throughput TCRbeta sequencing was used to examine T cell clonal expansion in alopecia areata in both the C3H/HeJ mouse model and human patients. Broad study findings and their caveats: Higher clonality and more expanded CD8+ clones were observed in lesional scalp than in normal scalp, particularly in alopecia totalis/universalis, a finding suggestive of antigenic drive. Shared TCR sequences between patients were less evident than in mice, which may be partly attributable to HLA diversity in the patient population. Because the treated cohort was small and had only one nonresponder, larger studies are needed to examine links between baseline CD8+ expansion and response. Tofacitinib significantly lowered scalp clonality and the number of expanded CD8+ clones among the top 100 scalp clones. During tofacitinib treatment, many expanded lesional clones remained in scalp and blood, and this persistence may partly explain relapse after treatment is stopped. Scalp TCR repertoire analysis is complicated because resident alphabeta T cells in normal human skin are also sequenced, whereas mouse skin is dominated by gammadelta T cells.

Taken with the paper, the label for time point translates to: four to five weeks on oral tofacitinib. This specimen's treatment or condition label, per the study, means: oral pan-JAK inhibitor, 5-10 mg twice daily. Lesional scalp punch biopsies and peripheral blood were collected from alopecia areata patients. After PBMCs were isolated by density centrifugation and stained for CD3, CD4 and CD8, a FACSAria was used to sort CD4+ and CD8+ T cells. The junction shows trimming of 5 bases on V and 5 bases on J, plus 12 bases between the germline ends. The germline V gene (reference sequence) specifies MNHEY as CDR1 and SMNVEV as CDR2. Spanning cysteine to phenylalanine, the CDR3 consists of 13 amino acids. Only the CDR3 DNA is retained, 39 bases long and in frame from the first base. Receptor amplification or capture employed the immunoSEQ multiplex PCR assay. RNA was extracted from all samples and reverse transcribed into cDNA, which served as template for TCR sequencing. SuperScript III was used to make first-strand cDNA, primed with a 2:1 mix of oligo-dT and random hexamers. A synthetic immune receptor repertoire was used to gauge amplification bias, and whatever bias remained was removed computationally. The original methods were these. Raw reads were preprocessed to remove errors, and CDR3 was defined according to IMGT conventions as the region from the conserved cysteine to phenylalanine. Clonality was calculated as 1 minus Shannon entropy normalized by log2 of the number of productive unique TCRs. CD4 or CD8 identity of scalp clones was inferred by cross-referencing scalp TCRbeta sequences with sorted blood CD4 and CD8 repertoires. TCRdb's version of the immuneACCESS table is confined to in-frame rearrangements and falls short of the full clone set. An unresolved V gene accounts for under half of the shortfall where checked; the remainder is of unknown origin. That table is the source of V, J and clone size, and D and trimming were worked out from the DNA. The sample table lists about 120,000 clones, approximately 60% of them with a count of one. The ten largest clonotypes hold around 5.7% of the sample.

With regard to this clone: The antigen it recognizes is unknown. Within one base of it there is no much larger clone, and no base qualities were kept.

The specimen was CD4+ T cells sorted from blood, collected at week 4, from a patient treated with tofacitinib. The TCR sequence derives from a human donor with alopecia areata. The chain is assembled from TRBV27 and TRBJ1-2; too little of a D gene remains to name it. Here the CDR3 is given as CASSKGLGYGYTF. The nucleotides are TGTGCCAGCAGTAAAGGGCTGGGGTATGGCTACACCTTC.